The present entry profiles one T cell receptor beta chain with its context. Its antigen is as yet unknown. These data originate in a study of early T cells in non-severe SARS-CoV-2 infection. Study findings and constraints: Matches to VDJdb favored anti-spike CD8 responses and missed private and CD4 specificities.

The germline gives CDR1 SEHNR, CDR2 FQNEAQ (reference sequence). V lost 2 bases, J lost 6 bases, and 6 bases lay in between. The CDR3 sequence is 12 residues long. TCRdb used MiXCR to reprocess the 5' RACE reads, holding one entry per CDR3 protein. The repertoire holds approximately 73,000 distinct CDR3 sequences, with around 13% as singletons. This TCR was recovered from an adult who was a healthcare worker with PCR-confirmed SARS-CoV-2 infection or an uninfected control (not recorded which). The chain combines TRBV7-9 with TRBJ2-3; unclear D gene. Sequenced: whole blood. CDR3 nucleotide sequence: TGTGCCAGCAGCTTAATCGTTGATACGCAGTATTTT. Translated: CASSLIVDTQYF.